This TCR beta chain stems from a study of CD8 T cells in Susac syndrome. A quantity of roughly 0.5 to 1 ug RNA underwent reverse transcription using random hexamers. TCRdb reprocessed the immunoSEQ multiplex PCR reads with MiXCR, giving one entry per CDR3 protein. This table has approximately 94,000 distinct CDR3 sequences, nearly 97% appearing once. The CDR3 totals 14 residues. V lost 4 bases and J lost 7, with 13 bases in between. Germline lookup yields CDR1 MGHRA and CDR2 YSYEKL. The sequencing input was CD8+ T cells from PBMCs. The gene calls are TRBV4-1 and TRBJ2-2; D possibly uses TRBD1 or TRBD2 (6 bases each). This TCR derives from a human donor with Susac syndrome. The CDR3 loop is CASSRPGAGGELFF. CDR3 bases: TGCGCCAGCAGCCGGCCGGGGGCGGGCGGGGAGCTGTTTTTT.